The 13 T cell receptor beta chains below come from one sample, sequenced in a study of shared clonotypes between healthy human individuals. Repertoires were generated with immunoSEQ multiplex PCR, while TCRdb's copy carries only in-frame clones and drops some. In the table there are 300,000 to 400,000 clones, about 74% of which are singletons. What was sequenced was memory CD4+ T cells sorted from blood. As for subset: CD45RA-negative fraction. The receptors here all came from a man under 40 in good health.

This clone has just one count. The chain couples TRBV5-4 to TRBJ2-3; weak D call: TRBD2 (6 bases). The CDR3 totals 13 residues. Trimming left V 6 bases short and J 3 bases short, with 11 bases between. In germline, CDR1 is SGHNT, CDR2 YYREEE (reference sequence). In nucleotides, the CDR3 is TGTGCCAGCAAAGGGGCGGGGACAGATACGCAGTATTTT. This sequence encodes CASKGAGTDTQYF.

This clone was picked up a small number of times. The CDR3 DNA sequence: TGCAGCGTAAGGACGGTTGCCACCGGGGAGCTGTTTTTT. Its translation is CSVRTVATGELFF. V and J are TRBV29-1 and TRBJ2-2; the D is unclear. The CDR3 loop spans 13 amino acids. V gave up 6 bases and J gave up 4 bases, with 12 bases separating them. Germline CDR1 reads SQVTM; CDR2 reads ANQGSEA.

This chain's CDR3 is CASSRPPTDAYGYTF. The CDR3 nucleotides read TGTGCCAGCAGCCGTCCACCGACAGACGCCTATGGCTACACCTTC. The V gene is TRBV7-2, the J gene TRBJ1-2; possible D gene TRBD1, 5 bases. Between the trimmed V and J ends, which lost 5 bases and 4 bases, there was a span of 17 bases. This CDR3 region has 15 residues. Germline-derived CDR1 and CDR2 are SGHTA and FQGNSA.

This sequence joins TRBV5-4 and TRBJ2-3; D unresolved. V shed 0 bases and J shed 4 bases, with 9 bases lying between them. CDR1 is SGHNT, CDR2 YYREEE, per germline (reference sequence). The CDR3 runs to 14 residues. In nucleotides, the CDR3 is TGTGCCAGCAGCTTGGAGGTTGGCTCAGATACGCAGTATTTT. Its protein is CASSLEVGSDTQYF.

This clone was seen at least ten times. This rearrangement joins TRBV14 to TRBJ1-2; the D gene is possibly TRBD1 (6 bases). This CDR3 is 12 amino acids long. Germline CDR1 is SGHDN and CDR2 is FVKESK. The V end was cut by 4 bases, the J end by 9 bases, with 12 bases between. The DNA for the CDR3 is TGTGCCAGCAGCCTAAACAGGGATAGCTACACCTTC. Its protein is CASSLNRDSYTF.

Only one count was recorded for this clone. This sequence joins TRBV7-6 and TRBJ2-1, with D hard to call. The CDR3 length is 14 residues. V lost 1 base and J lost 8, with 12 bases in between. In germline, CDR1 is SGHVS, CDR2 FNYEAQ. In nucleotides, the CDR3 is TGTGCCAGCAGCTTAGTGGACCCAGAGGATGAGCAGTTCTTC. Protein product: CASSLVDPEDEQFF.

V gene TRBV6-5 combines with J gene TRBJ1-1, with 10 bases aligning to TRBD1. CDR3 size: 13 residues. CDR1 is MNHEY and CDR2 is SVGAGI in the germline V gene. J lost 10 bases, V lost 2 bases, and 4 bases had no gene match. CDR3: CASSYDRGLVAFF. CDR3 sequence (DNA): TGTGCCAGCAGTTACGACAGGGGGCTCGTAGCTTTCTTT.

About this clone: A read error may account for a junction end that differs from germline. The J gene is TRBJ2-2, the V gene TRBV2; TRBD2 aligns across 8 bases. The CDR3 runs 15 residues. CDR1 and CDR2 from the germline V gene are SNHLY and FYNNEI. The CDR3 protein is CASSKAGVGTGELFF. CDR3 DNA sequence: TGTGCCAGCAGTAAAGCGGGAGTAGGCACCGGGGAGCTGTTTTTT. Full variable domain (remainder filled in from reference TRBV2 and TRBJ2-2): EPEVTQTPSHQVTQMGQEVILRCVPISNHLYFYWYRQILGQKVEFLVSFYNNEISEKSEIFDDQFSVERPDGSNFTLKIRSTKLEDSAMYFCASSKAGVGTGELFFGEGSRLTVL.

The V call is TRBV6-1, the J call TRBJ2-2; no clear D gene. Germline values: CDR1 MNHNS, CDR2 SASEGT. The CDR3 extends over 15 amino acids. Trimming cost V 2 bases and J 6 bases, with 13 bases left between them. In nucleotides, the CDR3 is TGTGCCAGCAGTGAATTGTCCGAGCTCCCCGGGGAGCTGTTTTTT. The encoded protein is CASSELSELPGELFF.

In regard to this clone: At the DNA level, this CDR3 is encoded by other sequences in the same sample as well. The CDR3 DNA follows: TGTGCCAGCTCACCACGGACAGGGGGCACTGAAGCTTTCTTT. Residues: CASSPRTGGTEAFF. The J gene is TRBJ1-1, the V gene TRBV18; 10 bases agree with TRBD1. Looked up from germline, CDR1 is KGHSH and CDR2 is LQKENI. This CDR3 has 14 residues. V lost 1 base to trimming and J lost 4 bases; unmatched junction nucleotides: 0.

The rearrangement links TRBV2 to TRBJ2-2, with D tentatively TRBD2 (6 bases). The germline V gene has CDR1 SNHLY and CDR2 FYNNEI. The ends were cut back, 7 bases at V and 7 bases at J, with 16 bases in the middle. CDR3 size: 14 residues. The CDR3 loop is CASIRTTEVGELFF. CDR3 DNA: TGTGCCAGCATTCGGACTACTGAGGTCGGGGAGCTGTTTTTT.

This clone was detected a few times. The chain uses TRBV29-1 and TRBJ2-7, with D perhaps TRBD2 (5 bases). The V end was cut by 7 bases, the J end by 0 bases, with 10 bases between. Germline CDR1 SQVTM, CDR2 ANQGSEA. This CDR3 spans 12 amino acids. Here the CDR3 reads CSAGRASYEQYF. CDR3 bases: TGCAGCGCCGGGCGGGCCTCCTACGAGCAGTACTTC.

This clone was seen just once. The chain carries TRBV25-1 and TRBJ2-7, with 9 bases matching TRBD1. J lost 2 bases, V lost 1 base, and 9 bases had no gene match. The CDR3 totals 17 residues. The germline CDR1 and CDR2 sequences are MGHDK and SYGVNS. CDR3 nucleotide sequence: TGTGCCAGCAGTGAATTAGGGGGACAGGGATCGACCTACGAGCAGTACTTC. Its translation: CASSELGGQGSTYEQYF.